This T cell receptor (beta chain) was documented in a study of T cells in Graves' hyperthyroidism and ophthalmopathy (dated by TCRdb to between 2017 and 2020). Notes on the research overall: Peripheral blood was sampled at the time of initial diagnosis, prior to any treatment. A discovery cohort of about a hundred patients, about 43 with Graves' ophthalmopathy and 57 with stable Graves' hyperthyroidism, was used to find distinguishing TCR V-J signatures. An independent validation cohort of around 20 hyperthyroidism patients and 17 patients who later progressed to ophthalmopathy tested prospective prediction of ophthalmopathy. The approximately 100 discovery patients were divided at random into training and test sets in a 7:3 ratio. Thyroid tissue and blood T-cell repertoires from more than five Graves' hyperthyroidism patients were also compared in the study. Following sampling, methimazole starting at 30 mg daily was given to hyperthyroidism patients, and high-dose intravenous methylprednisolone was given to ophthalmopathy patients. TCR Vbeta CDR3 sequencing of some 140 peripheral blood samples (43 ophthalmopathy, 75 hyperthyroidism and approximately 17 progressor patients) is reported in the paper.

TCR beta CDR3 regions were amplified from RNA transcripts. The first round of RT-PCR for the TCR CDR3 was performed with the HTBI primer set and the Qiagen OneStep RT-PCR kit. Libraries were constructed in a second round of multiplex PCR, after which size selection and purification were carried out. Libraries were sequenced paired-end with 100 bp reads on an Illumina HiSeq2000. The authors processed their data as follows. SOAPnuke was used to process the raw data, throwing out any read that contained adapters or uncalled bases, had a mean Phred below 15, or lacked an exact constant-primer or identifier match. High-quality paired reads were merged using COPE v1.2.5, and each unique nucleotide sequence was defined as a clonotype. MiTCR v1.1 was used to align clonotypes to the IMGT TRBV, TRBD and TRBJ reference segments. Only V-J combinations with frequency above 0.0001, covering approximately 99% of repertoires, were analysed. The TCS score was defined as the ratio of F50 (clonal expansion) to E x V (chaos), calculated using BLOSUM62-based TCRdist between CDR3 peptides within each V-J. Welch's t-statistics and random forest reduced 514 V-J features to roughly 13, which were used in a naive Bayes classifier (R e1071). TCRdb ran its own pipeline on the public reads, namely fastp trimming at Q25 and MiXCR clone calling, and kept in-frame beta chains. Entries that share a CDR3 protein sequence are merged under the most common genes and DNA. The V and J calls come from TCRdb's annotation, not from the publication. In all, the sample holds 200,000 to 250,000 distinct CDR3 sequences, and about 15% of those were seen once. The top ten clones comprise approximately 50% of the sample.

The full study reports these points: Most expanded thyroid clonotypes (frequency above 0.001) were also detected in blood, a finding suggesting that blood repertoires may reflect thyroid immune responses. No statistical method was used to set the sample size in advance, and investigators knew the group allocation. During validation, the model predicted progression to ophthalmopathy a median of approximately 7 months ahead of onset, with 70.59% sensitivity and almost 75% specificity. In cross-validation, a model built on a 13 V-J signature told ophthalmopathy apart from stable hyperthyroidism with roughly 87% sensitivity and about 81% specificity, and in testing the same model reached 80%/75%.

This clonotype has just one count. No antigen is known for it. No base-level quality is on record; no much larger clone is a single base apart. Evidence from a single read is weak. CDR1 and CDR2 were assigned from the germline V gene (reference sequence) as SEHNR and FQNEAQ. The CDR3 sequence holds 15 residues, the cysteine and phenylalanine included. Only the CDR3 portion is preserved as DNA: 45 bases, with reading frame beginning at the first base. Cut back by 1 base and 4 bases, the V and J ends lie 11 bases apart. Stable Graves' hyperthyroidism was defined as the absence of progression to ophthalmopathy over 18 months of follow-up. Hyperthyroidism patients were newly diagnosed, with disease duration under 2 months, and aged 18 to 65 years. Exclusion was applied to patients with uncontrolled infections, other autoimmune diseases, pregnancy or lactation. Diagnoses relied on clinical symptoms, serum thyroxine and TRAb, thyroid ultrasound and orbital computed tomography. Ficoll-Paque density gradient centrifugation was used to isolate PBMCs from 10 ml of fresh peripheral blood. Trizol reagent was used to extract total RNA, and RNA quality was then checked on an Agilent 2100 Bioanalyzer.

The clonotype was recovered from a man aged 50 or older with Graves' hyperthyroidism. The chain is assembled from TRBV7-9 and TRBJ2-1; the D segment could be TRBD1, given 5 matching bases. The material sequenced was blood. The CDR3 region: CASSLEGRVYNEQFF. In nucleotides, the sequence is TGTGCCAGCAGCTTAGAGGGCAGGGTATACAATGAGCAGTTCTTC.